This TCR beta chain comes out of a study of OX40 agonist ivuxolimab in advanced cancers. Profiling relied on immunoSEQ multiplex PCR, and the TCRdb table lists in-frame clones only, not all of them. The sample comprises tens of thousands of clones, about 89% of which are singletons, and less than 15% rests with the top ten. Per germline, CDR1 MDHEN and CDR2 SYDVKM. CDR3 length: 16 amino acids. V shed 5 bases and J shed 6 bases, with 20 bases lying between them. This sequence originates from an adult with an advanced solid tumor such as melanoma, head and neck, liver or kidney cancer. The chain employs TRBV28 and TRBJ1-5, with D possibly TRBD1 on 6 matching bases. Sequencing used CD4+ or CD8+ T cells sorted from blood, obtained in a trial of the OX40 agonist ivuxolimab. CDR3 sequence (DNA): TGTGCCAGCAGTCCGGAGTTGGGGGGGCCTAGTCAGCCCCAGCATTTT. Its protein product is CASSPELGGPSQPQHF.